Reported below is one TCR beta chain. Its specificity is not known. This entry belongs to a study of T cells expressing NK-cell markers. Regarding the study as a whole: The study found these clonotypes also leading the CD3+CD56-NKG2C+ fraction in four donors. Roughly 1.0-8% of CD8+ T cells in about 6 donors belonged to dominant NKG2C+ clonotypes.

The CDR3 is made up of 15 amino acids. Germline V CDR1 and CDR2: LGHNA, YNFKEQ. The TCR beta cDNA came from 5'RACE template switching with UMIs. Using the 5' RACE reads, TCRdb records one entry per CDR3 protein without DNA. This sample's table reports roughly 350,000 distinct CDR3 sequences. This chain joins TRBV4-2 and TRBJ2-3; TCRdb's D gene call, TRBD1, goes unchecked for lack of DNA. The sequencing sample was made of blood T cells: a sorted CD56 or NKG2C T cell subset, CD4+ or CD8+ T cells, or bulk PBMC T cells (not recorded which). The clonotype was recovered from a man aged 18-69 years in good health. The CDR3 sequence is CASSQPQGIADTQYF.